Detailed here is one TCR beta chain. The target antigen is unknown. The entry originates in a study of T cell responses to AZD1222 COVID-19 vaccine. Broader study findings: Rises in breadth and depth of Spike-specific TCRs came after two AZD1222 doses. Clonal diversity was possibly underestimated, and white British individuals and females predominated among donors. It was only after the peak T cell response that any repertoires were sampled.

Trimming cost V 4 bases and J 5 bases, with 11 bases left between them. The CDR3 is 13 residues long. The germline V gene encodes CDR1 SGHRS and CDR2 YFSETQ. This table comes from immunoSEQ multiplex PCR, and its TCRdb copy is limited to in-frame clones, with some not included. This table has 150,000 or so clones, almost 95% appearing once. The receptor comes from an adult in good health. Sequencing was performed on peripheral blood, taken on day 0 of AZD1222 vaccination. The chain recombines TRBV5-1 with TRBJ2-3, with D perhaps matching TRBD2 (5 bases). Here the CDR3 DNA reads TGCGCCAGCAGCCTTAGGAGCGGAGATACGCAGTATTTT. Protein product: CASSLRSGDTQYF.